This TCR beta chain was recorded in a study of shared clonotypes between healthy human individuals. Deep-level running was used for the assay. Around 310 ng DNA, 25,000 to 35,000 T cell genomes, went into unsorted PBMC replicate PCRs. Method: immunoSEQ multiplex PCR; TCRdb's copy keeps in-frame clones and lacks some. The sample has about 560,000 clones, about 80% seen once. Overall study findings and caveats: The authors sampled blood alone, and tissue repertoires likely differ. It was anticipated that sequencing depth would influence how many clonotypes donors shared.

V shed 1 base and J 8 bases; nucleotides not matched to a gene: 6. This CDR3 has 15 amino acids. Germline assignment: CDR1 GTSNPN and CDR2 SVGIG (reference sequence). About this clone: The antigen remains undetermined.

Specimen: PBMCs. This sequence originates from a woman aged 35 to 49 in good health. Some clones in this sample may be carry-over from other donors' samples. The chain combines TRBV30 with TRBJ2-1; 12 bases align to TRBD2. CDR3 loop: CAWSELAGGRYEQFF. The CDR3 DNA reads as TGTGCCTGGAGTGAACTAGCGGGAGGTCGCTATGAGCAGTTCTTC.